A selection of T cell receptor beta chains follows, all from one sample in a study of memory CD4+ T cells and cytomegalovirus serostatus. Generated by immunoSEQ multiplex PCR, the TCRdb table keeps only in-frame clones and is missing some. The table shows 75,000 to 95,000 clones, with approximately 80% occurring only once. Sequencing was carried out using memory CD4+ T cells from blood. The receptors originated from an adult in good health and CMV-seronegative. The CDR3 runs from the conserved cysteine through the conserved F or W. A D gene is named only where the DNA matches it firmly. Clone size is stated in some rows and not others, as once, few, many or a class when expanded.

j_call: TRBJ2-3; clone_size: -; d_call: -; v_call: TRBV19; cdr3_nt: TGTGCCAGTAGTATCAAACAGGGTAGCACAGATACGCAGTATTTT; cdr3_aa: CASSIKQGSTDTQYF
j_call: TRBJ2-4; clone_size: -; d_call: TRBD2; v_call: TRBV5-6; cdr3_nt: TGTGCCAGCAGCTGGGCACCGGGAGCGGGGGGCAAAAACATTCAGTACTTC; cdr3_aa: CASSWAPGAGGKNIQYF
j_call: TRBJ2-2; clone_size: -; d_call: -; v_call: TRBV15; cdr3_nt: TGTGCCACCAGCTATTTGAGGGGGAACACCGGGGAGCTGTTTTTT; cdr3_aa: CATSYLRGNTGELFF
j_call: TRBJ2-6; clone_size: once; d_call: -; v_call: TRBV27; cdr3_nt: TGTGCCAGCAGACAGGTCTTCTCTGGGGCCAACGTCCTGACTTTC; cdr3_aa: CASRQVFSGANVLTF
j_call: TRBJ1-3; clone_size: -; d_call: TRBD1; v_call: TRBV30; cdr3_nt: TGTGCCTCCAACAGGGGGACTGGAAACACCATATATTTT; cdr3_aa: CASNRGTGNTIYF
j_call: TRBJ2-1; clone_size: -; d_call: TRBD2; v_call: TRBV5-8; cdr3_nt: TGTGCCAGCAGCTTGGCCCCGACTAGCCAGGGTGGGGAGCAGTTCTTC; cdr3_aa: CASSLAPTSQGGEQFF
j_call: TRBJ2-3; clone_size: few; d_call: TRBD2; v_call: TRBV4-3; cdr3_nt: TGCGCCAGCAGCAAGGGACTAGCGGGGGTAGTCCAAGATACGCAGTATTTT; cdr3_aa: CASSKGLAGVVQDTQYF
j_call: TRBJ1-2; clone_size: -; d_call: -; v_call: TRBV5-1; cdr3_nt: TGCGCCAGCAGCTTGGAGGGTGGTCCCAACTATGGCTACACCTTC; cdr3_aa: CASSLEGGPNYGYTF
j_call: TRBJ2-3; clone_size: -; d_call: TRBD1; v_call: TRBV5-1; cdr3_nt: TGCGCCAGCAGCCAAAGACAGGGGTCGGTGGTTGCGCAGTATTTT; cdr3_aa: CASSQRQGSVVAQYF
j_call: TRBJ2-3; clone_size: -; d_call: -; v_call: TRBV5-4; cdr3_nt: TGTGCCAGCAGCTCCCCTACATCGGGACTCGCAACATGGTATTTT; cdr3_aa: CASSSPTSGLATWYF
j_call: TRBJ1-2; clone_size: -; d_call: -; v_call: TRBV27; cdr3_nt: TGTGCCAGCAGTTTAAGAGGGGACTACTATGGCTACACCTTC; cdr3_aa: CASSLRGDYYGYTF
j_call: TRBJ2-7; clone_size: -; d_call: TRBD1; v_call: TRBV7-9; cdr3_nt: TGTGCCAGCAGTCCTCGGGGACAGGGGGGAAAGGCGTACTTC; cdr3_aa: CASSPRGQGGKAYF
j_call: TRBJ2-2; clone_size: -; d_call: -; v_call: TRBV6-9; cdr3_nt: TGTGCCAGCAGCTTGGACGGCACCGGGGAGCTGTTTTTT; cdr3_aa: CASSLDGTGELFF
j_call: TRBJ1-4; clone_size: few; d_call: -; v_call: TRBV30; cdr3_nt: TGTGCCTGGAGTGCCCAAATGGGGCGGGAAAAACTGTTTTTT; cdr3_aa: CAWSAQMGREKLFF
j_call: TRBJ1-4; clone_size: -; d_call: TRBD1; v_call: TRBV5-4; cdr3_nt: TGTGCCAGCAGTACCACCGGGACAGGGAGTGAAAAACTGTTTTTT; cdr3_aa: CASSTTGTGSEKLFF
j_call: TRBJ2-7; clone_size: -; d_call: -; v_call: TRBV12-2; cdr3_nt: TGTGCAAGTCGCTTAGACAGGGGACCGACTAGGGAGCAGTACTTC; cdr3_aa: CASRLDRGPTREQYF
j_call: TRBJ2-3; clone_size: -; d_call: TRBD2; v_call: TRBV30; cdr3_nt: TGTGCCGTCACGGGGGGTCTCATTAGCACAGATACGCAGTATTTT; cdr3_aa: CAVTGGLISTDTQYF
j_call: TRBJ1-2; clone_size: few; d_call: TRBD1; v_call: TRBV25-1; cdr3_nt: TGTGCCAGCAGTGACCCGGGACAGGGGGCGGGAGGCTACACCTTC; cdr3_aa: CASSDPGQGAGGYTF
j_call: TRBJ1-6; clone_size: -; d_call: TRBD1; v_call: TRBV7-6; cdr3_nt: TGTGCCAGCAGCTCTTCCCGCGGGACAGGGTACTCCTATAATTCACCCCTCCACTTT; cdr3_aa: CASSSSRGTGYSYNSPLHF
j_call: TRBJ2-2; clone_size: -; d_call: TRBD1; v_call: TRBV6-4; cdr3_nt: TGTGCCAGCAAGGAGACCGGGACAGTAGGGACCGGGGAGCTGTTTTTT; cdr3_aa: CASKETGTVGTGELFF
j_call: TRBJ2-7; clone_size: -; d_call: TRBD2; v_call: TRBV6-6; cdr3_nt: TGTGCCAGCAGTTCGGAAAGCGGGGGTTCCTACGAGCAGTACTTC; cdr3_aa: CASSSESGGSYEQYF
j_call: TRBJ1-3; clone_size: -; d_call: -; v_call: TRBV14; cdr3_nt: TGTGCCAGCAGTGAAGGCGCCGTCGGGGGCACCATATATTTT; cdr3_aa: CASSEGAVGGTIYF
j_call: TRBJ2-2; clone_size: -; d_call: TRBD2; v_call: TRBV19; cdr3_nt: TGTGCCAGTAGTAAGACGACTAGCTCTGGTGCCGGGGAGCTGTTTTTT; cdr3_aa: CASSKTTSSGAGELFF
j_call: TRBJ2-7; clone_size: -; d_call: -; v_call: TRBV5-4; cdr3_nt: TGTGCCAGCAGCTTCATGACAGCCCAGCGCGAGCAGTACTTC; cdr3_aa: CASSFMTAQREQYF
j_call: TRBJ2-5; clone_size: -; d_call: -; v_call: TRBV7-2; cdr3_nt: TGTGCCAGCAGCTTAGCTCGGGAGACCCAGTACTTC; cdr3_aa: CASSLARETQYF
j_call: TRBJ1-2; clone_size: -; d_call: TRBD1; v_call: TRBV5-4; cdr3_nt: TGTGCCAGCAGCTTGGGCGACAGGGAGGTTGGCTACACCTTC; cdr3_aa: CASSLGDREVGYTF
j_call: TRBJ2-2; clone_size: -; d_call: TRBD2; v_call: TRBV7-3; cdr3_nt: TGTGCCAGTACCAAGAGCGGGGGGGCCGGGACCGGGGAGCTGTTTTTT; cdr3_aa: CASTKSGGAGTGELFF
j_call: TRBJ1-5; clone_size: -; d_call: -; v_call: TRBV27; cdr3_nt: TGTGCCAGCAGTCCCGTAATGGGCAGAAACAATCAGCCCCAGCATTTT; cdr3_aa: CASSPVMGRNNQPQHF
j_call: TRBJ2-7; clone_size: -; d_call: -; v_call: TRBV4-3; cdr3_nt: TGCGCCAGCAGCCAAGAGGTAAAATACTCCTACGAGCAGTACTTC; cdr3_aa: CASSQEVKYSYEQYF
j_call: TRBJ2-5; clone_size: -; d_call: -; v_call: TRBV27; cdr3_nt: TGTGCCAGCAGGGGCGATTGGCCCCAAGAGACCCAGTACTTC; cdr3_aa: CASRGDWPQETQYF
j_call: TRBJ2-1; clone_size: few; d_call: TRBD2; v_call: TRBV5-4; cdr3_nt: TGTGCCAGCAGCCCCTCTCTAGCGGGGGGATACAATGAGCAGTTCTTC; cdr3_aa: CASSPSLAGGYNEQFF
j_call: TRBJ2-5; clone_size: once; d_call: TRBD1; v_call: TRBV2; cdr3_nt: TGTGCCAGCGGACAGGGTTTAGGAGGCACCCAGTACTTC; cdr3_aa: CASGQGLGGTQYF
j_call: TRBJ1-1; clone_size: -; d_call: -; v_call: TRBV18; cdr3_nt: TGTGCCAGCTCACCAGGCGGACCTGAAGCTTTCTTT; cdr3_aa: CASSPGGPEAFF
j_call: TRBJ1-1; clone_size: -; d_call: TRBD1; v_call: TRBV5-1; cdr3_nt: TGCGCCAGCAGAACAGGGGTGACGGGGAACACTGAAGCTTTCTTT; cdr3_aa: CASRTGVTGNTEAFF
j_call: TRBJ1-4; clone_size: once; d_call: TRBD1; v_call: TRBV9; cdr3_nt: TGTGCCAGCAGCCCCACAAGACAGGGGGGGAAACTGTTTTTT; cdr3_aa: CASSPTRQGGKLFF
j_call: TRBJ2-3; clone_size: -; d_call: TRBD2; v_call: TRBV7-8; cdr3_nt: TGTGCCAGCAGCCGAATCCCGACTAGCGGGGGGCAGTCAGATACGCAGTATTTT; cdr3_aa: CASSRIPTSGGQSDTQYF
j_call: TRBJ1-1; clone_size: few; d_call: TRBD1; v_call: TRBV2; cdr3_nt: TGTGCCAGCAGTGGAACAGGGGCAACTGAAGCTTTCTTT; cdr3_aa: CASSGTGATEAFF
j_call: TRBJ1-6; clone_size: -; d_call: -; v_call: TRBV11-2; cdr3_nt: TGTGCCAGCAGCTTAGCGCAGGGGAATTCACCCCTCCACTTT; cdr3_aa: CASSLAQGNSPLHF
j_call: TRBJ1-2; clone_size: -; d_call: TRBD1; v_call: TRBV6-1; cdr3_nt: TGTGCCAGCAGTGGGGTCGGACAGGGAAGTCATGGCTACACCTTC; cdr3_aa: CASSGVGQGSHGYTF
j_call: TRBJ1-1; clone_size: -; d_call: -; v_call: TRBV7-2; cdr3_nt: TGTGCCAGCAGCCCCCAACGGGGGGTAACTGAAGCTTTCTTT; cdr3_aa: CASSPQRGVTEAFF
j_call: TRBJ1-1; clone_size: -; d_call: -; v_call: TRBV11-1; cdr3_nt: TGTGCCAGCAGCGCCGTAGGAGTAGAAGCTTTCTTT; cdr3_aa: CASSAVGVEAFF
j_call: TRBJ2-1; clone_size: -; d_call: TRBD2; v_call: TRBV7-2; cdr3_nt: TGTGCCAGCTCTACTAGCGGGGGCGTCGATGAGCAGTTCTTC; cdr3_aa: CASSTSGGVDEQFF
j_call: TRBJ2-5; clone_size: many; d_call: -; v_call: TRBV7-6; cdr3_nt: TGTGCCAGCAGCTTAGAGGGCTGGCAAGAGACCCAGTACTTC; cdr3_aa: CASSLEGWQETQYF
j_call: TRBJ1-2; clone_size: -; d_call: -; v_call: TRBV19; cdr3_nt: TGTGCCAGTAGTATGTCGTTCCTCGGGATTGTTAACTATGGCTACACCTTC; cdr3_aa: CASSMSFLGIVNYGYTF
j_call: TRBJ1-1; clone_size: -; d_call: TRBD1; v_call: TRBV7-9; cdr3_nt: TGTGCCAGCAGCAACAGACAGGGGGCGGCTTTCTTT; cdr3_aa: CASSNRQGAAFF
j_call: TRBJ1-1; clone_size: -; d_call: TRBD1; v_call: TRBV6-4; cdr3_nt: TGTGCCAGCAGTGGTACAGGGGGGGGGATGAACACTGAAGCTTTCTTT; cdr3_aa: CASSGTGGGMNTEAFF
j_call: TRBJ1-2; clone_size: few; d_call: -; v_call: TRBV28; cdr3_nt: TGTGCCAGCGCGAGGCCCTATGGCTACACCTTC; cdr3_aa: CASARPYGYTF
j_call: TRBJ1-1; clone_size: -; d_call: -; v_call: TRBV7-2; cdr3_nt: TGTGCCAGCAGACCTCGGACAGTGAACACTGAAGCTTTCTTT; cdr3_aa: CASRPRTVNTEAFF
j_call: TRBJ2-2; clone_size: -; d_call: -; v_call: TRBV11-1; cdr3_nt: TGTGCCAGCAGTACCAATGGGGAGGGGGAGCTGTTTTTT; cdr3_aa: CASSTNGEGELFF